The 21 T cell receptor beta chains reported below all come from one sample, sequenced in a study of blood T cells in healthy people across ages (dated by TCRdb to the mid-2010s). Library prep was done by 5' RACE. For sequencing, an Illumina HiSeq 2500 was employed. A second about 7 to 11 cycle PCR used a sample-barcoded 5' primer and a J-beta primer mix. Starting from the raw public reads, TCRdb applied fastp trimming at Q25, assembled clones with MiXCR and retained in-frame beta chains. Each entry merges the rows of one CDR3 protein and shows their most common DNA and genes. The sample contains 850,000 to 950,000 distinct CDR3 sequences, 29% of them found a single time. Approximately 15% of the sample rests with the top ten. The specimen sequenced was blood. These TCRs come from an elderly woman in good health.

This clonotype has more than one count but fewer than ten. The CDR3 spells CASSPLPGQGNEKLFF. The CDR3 DNA reads TGTGCCAGCTCACCCTTACCGGGACAGGGGAATGAAAAACTGTTTTTT. The V call is TRBV18, the J call TRBJ1-4; 10 bases match TRBD1. Germline V CDR1 and CDR2: KGHSH, LQKENI. V shed 3 bases, J shed 5 bases, and the junction held 6 bases outside the gene matches. This CDR3 has 16 amino acids.

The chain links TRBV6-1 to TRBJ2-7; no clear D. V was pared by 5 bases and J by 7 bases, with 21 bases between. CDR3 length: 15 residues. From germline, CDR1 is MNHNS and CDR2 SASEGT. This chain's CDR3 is CASSPDRSANNEQYF. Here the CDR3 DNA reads TGTGCCAGCAGTCCCGACCGTTCCGCCAACAATGAGCAGTACTTC.

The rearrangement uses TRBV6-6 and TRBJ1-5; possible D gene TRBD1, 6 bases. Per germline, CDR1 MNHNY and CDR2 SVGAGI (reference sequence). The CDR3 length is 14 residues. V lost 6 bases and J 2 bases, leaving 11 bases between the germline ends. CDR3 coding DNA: TGTGCCAGCAGAGCACGGACAGGCAATCAGCCCCAGCATTTT. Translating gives CASRARTGNQPQHF.

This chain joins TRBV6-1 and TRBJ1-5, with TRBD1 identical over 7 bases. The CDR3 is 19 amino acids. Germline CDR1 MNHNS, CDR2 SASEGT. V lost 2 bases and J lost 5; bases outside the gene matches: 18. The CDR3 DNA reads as TGTGCCAGCAGTGAACAGCGAGGGCGGAGACAGGGAGGACATCAGCCCCAGCATTTT. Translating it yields CASSEQRGRRQGGHQPQHF.

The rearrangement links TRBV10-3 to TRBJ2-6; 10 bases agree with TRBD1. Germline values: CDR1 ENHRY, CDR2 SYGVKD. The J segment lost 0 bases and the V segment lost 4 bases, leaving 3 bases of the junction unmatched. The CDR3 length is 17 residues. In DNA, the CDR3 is TGTGCCATCAGTGGGACAGGGGGTTCCTCTGGGGCCAACGTCCTGACTTTC. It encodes CAISGTGGSSGANVLTF.

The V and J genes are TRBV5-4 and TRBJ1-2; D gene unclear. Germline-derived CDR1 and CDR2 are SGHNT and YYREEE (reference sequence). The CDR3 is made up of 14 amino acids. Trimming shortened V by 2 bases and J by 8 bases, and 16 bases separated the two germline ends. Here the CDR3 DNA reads TGTGCCAGCAGCTTCTCGGGCCAAACGAGAGGCTACACCTTC. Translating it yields CASSFSGQTRGYTF.

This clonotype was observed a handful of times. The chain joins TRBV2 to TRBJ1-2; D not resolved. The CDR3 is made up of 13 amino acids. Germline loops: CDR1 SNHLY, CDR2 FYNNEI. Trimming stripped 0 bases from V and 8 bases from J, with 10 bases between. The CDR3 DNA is TGTGCCAGCAGTGAAGCGCCTCCCCCCGGCTACACCTTC. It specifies CASSEAPPPGYTF.

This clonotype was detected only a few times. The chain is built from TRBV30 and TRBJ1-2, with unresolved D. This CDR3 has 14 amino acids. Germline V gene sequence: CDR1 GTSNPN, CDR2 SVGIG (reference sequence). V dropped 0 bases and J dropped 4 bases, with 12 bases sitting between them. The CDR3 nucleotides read TGTGCCTGGAGTGTCCCTCTGGAGGGCTATGGCTACACCTTC. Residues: CAWSVPLEGYGYTF. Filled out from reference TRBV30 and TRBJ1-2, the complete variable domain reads SQTIHQWPATLVQPVGSPLSLECTVEGTSNPNLYWYRQAAGRGLQLLFYSVGIGQISSEVPQNLSASRPQDRQFILSSKKLLLSDSGFYLCAWSVPLEGYGYTFGSGTRLTVV.

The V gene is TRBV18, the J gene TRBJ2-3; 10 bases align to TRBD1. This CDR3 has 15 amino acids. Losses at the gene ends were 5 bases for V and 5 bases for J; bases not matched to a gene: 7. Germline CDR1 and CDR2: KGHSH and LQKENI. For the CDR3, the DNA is TGTGCCAGCTCAGGAGACAGGGGGCTCAAAGATACGCAGTATTTT. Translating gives CASSGDRGLKDTQYF.

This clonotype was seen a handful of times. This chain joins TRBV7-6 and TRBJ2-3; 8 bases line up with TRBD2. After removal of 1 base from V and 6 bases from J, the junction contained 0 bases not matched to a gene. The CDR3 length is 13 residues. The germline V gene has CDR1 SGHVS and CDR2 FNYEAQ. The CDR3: CASSLGTSDTQYF. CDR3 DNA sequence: TGTGCCAGCAGCTTAGGGACTAGCGATACGCAGTATTTT. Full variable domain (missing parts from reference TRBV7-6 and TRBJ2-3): GAGVSQSPRYKVTKRGQDVALRCDPISGHVSLYWYRQALGQGPEFLTYFNYEAQQDKSGLPNDRFSAERPEGSISTLTIQRTEQRDSAMYRCASSLGTSDTQYFGPGTRLTVL.

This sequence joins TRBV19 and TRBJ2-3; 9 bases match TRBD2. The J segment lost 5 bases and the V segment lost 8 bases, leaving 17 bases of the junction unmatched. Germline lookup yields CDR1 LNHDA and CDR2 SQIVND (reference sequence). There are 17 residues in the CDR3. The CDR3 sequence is CASQIIGGGASGDTQYF. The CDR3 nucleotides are TGTGCCAGTCAAATTATTGGCGGGGGGGCAAGCGGAGATACGCAGTATTTT.

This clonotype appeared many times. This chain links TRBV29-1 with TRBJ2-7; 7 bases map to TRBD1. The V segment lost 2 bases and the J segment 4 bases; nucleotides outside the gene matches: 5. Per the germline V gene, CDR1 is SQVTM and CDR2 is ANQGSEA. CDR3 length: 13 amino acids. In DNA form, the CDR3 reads TGCAGCGTTGAAACAGGGGTAGGATACGAGCAGTACTTC. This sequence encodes CSVETGVGYEQYF.

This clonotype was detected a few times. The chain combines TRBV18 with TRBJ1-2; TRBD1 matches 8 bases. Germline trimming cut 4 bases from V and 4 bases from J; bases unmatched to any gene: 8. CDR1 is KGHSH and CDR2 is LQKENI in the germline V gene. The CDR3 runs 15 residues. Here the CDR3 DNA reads TGTGCCAGCTCACACCGGGACAGGAGACTCTATGGCTACACCTTC. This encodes CASSHRDRRLYGYTF.

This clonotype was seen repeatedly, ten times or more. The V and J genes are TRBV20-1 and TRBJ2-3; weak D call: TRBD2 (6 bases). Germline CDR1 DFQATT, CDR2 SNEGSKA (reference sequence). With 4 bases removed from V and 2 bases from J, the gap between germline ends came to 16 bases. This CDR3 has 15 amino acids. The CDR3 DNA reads TGCAGTGCTACCAATTGGCGGGGAATCACAGATACGCAGTATTTT. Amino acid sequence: CSATNWRGITDTQYF.

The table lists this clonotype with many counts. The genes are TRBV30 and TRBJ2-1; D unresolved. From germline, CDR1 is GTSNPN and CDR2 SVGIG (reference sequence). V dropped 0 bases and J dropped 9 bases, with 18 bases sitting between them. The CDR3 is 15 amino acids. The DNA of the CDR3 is TGTGCCTGGAGTGTACGGCGCTCTCTTTCGGGTGAGCAGTTCTTC. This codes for CAWSVRRSLSGEQFF.

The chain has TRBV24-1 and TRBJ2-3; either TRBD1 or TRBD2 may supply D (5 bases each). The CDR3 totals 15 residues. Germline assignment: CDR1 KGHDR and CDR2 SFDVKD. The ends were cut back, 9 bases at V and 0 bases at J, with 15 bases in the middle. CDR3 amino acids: CATGTPISSTDTQYF. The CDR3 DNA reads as TGTGCCACCGGGACGCCGATCTCTAGCACAGATACGCAGTATTTT.

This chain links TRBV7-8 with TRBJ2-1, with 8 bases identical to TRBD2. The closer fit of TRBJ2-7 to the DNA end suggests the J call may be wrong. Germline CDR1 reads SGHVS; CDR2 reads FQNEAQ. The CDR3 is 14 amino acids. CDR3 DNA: TGTGCCAGCAGCTCACGGGGGGGTTACAATGAGCAGTACTTC. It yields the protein CASSSRGGYNEQYF.

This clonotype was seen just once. In nucleotides, the CDR3 is TGCAGTGCTAGAGCCGGGACAGGGGCCCTGAACACTGAAGCTTTCTTT. Residues: CSARAGTGALNTEAFF. This chain links TRBV20-1 with TRBJ1-1; 10 bases line up with TRBD1. Germline lookup yields CDR1 DFQATT and CDR2 SNEGSKA (reference sequence). The CDR3 runs to 16 residues. After removal of 1 base from V and 0 bases from J, the junction contained 5 bases not matched to a gene.

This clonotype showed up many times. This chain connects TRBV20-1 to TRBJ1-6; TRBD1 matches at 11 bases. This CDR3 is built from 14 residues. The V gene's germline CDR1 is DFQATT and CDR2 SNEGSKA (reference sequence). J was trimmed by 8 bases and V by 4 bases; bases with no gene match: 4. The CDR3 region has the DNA TGCAGTGCTAAACCGGGACAGGGGGATTCACCCCTCCACTTT. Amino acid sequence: CSAKPGQGDSPLHF.

The CDR3 region is CASSHGQQGAREKLFF. CDR3 coding DNA: TGTGCCAGCAGCCACGGTCAGCAAGGGGCCAGAGAAAAACTGTTTTTT. V is TRBV3-1 and J is TRBJ1-4; weak D call: TRBD1 (5 bases). The length of the CDR3 is 16 residues. Germline V gene sequence: CDR1 LGHDT, CDR2 YNNKEL (reference sequence). Trimming left V 3 bases short and J 8 bases short, with 19 bases between.

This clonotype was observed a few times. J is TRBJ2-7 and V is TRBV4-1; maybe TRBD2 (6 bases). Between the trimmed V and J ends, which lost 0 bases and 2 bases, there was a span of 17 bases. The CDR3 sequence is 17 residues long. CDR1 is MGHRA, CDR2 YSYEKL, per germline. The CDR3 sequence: CASSQDSRSGGTYEQYF. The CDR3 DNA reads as TGCGCCAGCAGCCAAGATTCCCGGTCAGGAGGGACCTACGAGCAGTACTTC.